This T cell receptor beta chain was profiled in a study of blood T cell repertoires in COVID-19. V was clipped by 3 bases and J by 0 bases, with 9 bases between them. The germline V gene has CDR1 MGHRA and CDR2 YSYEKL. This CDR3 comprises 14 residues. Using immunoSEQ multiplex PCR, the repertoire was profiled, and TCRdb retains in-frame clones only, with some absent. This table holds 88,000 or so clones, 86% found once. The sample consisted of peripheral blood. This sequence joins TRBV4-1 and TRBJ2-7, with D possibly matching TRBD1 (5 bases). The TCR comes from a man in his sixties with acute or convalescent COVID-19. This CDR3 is CASSQVGASYEQYF. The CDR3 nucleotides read TGCGCCAGCAGCCAGGTAGGGGCCTCCTACGAGCAGTACTTC.